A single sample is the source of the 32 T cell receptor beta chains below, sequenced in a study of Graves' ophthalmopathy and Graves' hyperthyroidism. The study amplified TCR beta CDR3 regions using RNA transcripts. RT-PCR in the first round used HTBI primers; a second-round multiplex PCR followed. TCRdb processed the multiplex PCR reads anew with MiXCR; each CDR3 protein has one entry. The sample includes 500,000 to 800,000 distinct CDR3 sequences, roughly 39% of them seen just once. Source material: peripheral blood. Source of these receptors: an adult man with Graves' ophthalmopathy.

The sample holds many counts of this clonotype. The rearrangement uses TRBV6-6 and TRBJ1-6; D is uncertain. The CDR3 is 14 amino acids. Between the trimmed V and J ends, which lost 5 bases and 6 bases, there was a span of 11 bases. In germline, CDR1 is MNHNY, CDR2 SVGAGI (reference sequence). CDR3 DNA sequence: TGTGCCAGCAGTCAGCAAACTTCTAATTCACCCCTCCACTTT. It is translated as CASSQQTSNSPLHF.

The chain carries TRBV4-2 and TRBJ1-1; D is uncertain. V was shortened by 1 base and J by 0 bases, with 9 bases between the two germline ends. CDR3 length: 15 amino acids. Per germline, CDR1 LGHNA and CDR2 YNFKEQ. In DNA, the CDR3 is TGTGCCAGCAGCCAAGGAAGAGTGCTGAACACTGAAGCTTTCTTT. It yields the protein CASSQGRVLNTEAFF.

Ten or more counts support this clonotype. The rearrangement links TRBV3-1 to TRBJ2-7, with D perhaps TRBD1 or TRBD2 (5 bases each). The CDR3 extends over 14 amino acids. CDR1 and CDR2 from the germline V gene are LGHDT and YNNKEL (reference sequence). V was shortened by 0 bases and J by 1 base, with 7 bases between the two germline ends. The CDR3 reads CASSQEGPSYEQYF. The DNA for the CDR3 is TGTGCCAGCAGCCAAGAGGGACCATCCTACGAGCAGTACTTC.

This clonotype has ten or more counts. The CDR3 loop is CAISDRNQPQHF. In nucleotides, the CDR3 is TGTGCCATCAGTGATAGAAATCAGCCCCAGCATTTT. V usage is TRBV10-3 and J usage is TRBJ1-5; D is unclear. The CDR3 sequence is 12 residues long. Germline V gives CDR1 ENHRY, CDR2 SYGVKD. The V and J ends lost 3 bases and 4 bases respectively, with 4 bases between them.

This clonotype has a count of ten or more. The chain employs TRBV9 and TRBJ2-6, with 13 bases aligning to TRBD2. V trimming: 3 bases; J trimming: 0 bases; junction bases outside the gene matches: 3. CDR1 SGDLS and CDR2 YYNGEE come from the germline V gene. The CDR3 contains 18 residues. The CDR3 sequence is CASSATSGRSSGANVLTF. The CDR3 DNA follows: TGTGCCAGCAGCGCGACTAGCGGGAGGAGCTCTGGGGCCAACGTCCTGACTTTC.

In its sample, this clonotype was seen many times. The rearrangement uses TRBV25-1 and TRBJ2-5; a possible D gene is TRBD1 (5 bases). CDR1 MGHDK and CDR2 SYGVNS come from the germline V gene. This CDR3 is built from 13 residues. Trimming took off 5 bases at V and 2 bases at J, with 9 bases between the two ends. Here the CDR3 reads CASSMRQQETQYF. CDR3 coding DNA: TGTGCCAGCAGTATGAGACAGCAAGAGACCCAGTACTTC.

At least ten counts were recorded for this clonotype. CDR3 region: CASSLGGSVPIANYGYTF. For the CDR3, the DNA is TGTGCCAGCAGCTTAGGAGGTTCCGTTCCGATAGCTAACTATGGCTACACCTTC. This sequence joins TRBV7-9 and TRBJ1-2; D unclear. CDR1 is SEHNR and CDR2 is FQNEAQ in the germline V gene (reference sequence). CDR3 length: 18 residues. V was trimmed by 1 base and J by 0 bases, leaving 18 bases between them.

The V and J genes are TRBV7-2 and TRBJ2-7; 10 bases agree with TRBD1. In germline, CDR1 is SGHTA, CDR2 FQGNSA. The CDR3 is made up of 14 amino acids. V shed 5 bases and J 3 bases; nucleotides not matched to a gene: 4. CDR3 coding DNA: TGTGCCAGCAGCGGGCGGACAGGGGGCTACGAGCAGTACTTC. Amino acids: CASSGRTGGYEQYF.

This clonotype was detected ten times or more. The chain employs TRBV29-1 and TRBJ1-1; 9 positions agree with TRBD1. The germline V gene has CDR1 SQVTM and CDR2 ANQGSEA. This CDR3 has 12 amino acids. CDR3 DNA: TGCAGGACCTCCGGGACAGGGCCTGAAGCTTTCTTT. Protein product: CRTSGTGPEAFF.

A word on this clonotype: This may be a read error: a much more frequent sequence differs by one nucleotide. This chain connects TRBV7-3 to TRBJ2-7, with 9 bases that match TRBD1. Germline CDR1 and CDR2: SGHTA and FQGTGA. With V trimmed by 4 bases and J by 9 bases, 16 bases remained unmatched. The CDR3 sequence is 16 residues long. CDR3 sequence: CASSYRTGTGLNGQYF. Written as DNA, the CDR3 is TGTGCCAGCAGCTACCGGACCGGGACAGGGTTGAACGGGCAGTACTTC.

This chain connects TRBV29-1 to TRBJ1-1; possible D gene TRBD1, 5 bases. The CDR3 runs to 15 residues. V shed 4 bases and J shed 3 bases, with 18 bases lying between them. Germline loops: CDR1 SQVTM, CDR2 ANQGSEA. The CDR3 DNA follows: TGCAGCGTTGTGGGGGGGACGGGGAAGGACACTGAAGCTTTCTTT. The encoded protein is CSVVGGTGKDTEAFF.

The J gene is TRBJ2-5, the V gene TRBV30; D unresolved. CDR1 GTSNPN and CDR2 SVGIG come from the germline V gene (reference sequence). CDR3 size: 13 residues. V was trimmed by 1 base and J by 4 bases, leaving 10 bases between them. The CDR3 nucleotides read TGTGCCTGGAGTGGGGGTGCGTTAGAGACCCAGTACTTC. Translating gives CAWSGGALETQYF. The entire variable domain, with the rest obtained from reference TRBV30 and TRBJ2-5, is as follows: SQTIHQWPATLVQPVGSPLSLECTVEGTSNPNLYWYRQAAGRGLQLLFYSVGIGQISSEVPQNLSASRPQDRQFILSSKKLLLSDSGFYLCAWSGGALETQYFGPGTRLLVL.

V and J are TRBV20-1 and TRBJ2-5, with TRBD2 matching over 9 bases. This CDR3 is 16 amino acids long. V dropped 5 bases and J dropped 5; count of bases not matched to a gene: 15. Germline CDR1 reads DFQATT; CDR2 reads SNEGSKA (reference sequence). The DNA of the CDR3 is TGCAGTGCTTCCGGGGCGTGGCGGGAGGGCCGGGAGACCCAGTACTTC. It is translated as CSASGAWREGRETQYF.

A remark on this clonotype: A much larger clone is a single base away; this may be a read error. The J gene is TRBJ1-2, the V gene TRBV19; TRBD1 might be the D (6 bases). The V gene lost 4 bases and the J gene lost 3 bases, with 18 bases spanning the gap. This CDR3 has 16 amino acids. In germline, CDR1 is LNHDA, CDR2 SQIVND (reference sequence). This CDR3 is CASSTVVQWTDYGYTF. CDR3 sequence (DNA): TGTGCCAGTAGTACTGTAGTCCAATGGACAGACTATGGCTACACCTTC.

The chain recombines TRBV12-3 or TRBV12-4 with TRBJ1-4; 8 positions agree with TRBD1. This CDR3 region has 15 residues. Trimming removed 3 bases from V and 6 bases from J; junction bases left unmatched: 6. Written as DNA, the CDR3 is TGTGCCAGCAGTTTTAACAGGGGGACTGATGAAAAACTGTTTTTT. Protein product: CASSFNRGTDEKLFF.

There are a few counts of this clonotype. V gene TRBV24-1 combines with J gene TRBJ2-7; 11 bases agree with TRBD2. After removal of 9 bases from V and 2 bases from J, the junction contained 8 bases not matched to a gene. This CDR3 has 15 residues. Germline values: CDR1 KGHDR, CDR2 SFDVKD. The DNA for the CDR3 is TGTGCCACCCAGGGGACTAGCGGAAATCCCTACGAGCAGTACTTC. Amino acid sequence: CATQGTSGNPYEQYF.

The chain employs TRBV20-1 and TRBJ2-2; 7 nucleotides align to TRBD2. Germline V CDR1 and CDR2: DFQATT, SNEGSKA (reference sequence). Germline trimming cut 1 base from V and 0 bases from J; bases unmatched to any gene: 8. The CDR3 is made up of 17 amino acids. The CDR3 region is CSARAAPAGTNTGELFF. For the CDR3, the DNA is TGCAGTGCTAGAGCCGCCCCAGCGGGGACGAACACCGGGGAGCTGTTTTTT.

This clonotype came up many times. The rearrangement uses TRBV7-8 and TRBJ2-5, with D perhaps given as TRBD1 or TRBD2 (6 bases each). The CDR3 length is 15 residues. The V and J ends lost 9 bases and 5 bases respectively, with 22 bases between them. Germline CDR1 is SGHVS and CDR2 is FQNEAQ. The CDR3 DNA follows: TGTGCCAGTCTTCCTCAGGGGATCGGAGGGGAGACCCAGTACTTC. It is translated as CASLPQGIGGETQYF.

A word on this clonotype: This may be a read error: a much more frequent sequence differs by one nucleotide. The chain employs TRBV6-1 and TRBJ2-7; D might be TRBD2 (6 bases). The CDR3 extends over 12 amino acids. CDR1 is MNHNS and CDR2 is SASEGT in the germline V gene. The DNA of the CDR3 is TGTGCCAGCGCGGGGCACTCCTACGTGCAGTACTTC. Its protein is CASAGHSYVQYF.

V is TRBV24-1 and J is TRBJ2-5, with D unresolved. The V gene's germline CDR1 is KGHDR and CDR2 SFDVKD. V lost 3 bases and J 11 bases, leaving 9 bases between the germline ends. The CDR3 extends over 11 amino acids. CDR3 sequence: CATSDQPGQYF. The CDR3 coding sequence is TGTGCCACCAGTGATCAGCCCGGGCAGTACTTC.

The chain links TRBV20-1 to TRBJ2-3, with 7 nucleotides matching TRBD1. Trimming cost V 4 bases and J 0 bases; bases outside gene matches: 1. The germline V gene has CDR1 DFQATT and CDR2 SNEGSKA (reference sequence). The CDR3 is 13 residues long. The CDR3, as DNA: TGCAGTGCTACCAGGGGGAGCACAGATACGCAGTATTTT. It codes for CSATRGSTDTQYF.

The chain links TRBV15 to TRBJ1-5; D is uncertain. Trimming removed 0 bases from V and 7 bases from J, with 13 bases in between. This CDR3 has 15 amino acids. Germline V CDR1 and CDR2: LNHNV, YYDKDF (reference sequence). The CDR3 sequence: CATSRDQNQLQPQHF. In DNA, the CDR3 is TGTGCCACCAGCAGAGACCAGAATCAGCTACAGCCCCAGCATTTT.

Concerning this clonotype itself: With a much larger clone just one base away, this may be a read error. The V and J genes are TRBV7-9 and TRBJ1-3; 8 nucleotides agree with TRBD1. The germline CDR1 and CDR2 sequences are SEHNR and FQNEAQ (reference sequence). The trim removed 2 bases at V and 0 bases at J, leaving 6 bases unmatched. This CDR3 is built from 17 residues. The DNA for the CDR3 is TGTGCCAGCAGCTTAACGGACAGGGCGTCCTCTGGAAACACCATATATTTT. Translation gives CASSLTDRASSGNTIYF.

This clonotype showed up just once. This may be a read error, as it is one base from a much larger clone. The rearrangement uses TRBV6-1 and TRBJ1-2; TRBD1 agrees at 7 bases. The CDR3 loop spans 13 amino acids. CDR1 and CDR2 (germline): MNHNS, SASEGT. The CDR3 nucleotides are TGTGCCAGCCGCGGACAGGCGGTCTATGGCTACATCTTC. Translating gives CASRGQAVYGYIF.

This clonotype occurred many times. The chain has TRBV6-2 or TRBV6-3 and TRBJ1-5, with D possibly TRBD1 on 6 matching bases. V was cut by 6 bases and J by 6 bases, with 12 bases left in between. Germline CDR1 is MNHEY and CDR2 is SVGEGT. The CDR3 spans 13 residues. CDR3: CASRQQGPQPQHF. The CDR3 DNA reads TGTGCCAGCAGACAACAGGGTCCTCAGCCCCAGCATTTT.

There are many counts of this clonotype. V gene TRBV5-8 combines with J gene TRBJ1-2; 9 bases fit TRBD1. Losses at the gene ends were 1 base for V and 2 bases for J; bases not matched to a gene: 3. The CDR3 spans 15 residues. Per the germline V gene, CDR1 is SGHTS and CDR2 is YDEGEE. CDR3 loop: CASSLPGTGNYGYTF. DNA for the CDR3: TGTGCCAGCAGCTTGCCCGGGACAGGGAACTATGGCTACACCTTC.

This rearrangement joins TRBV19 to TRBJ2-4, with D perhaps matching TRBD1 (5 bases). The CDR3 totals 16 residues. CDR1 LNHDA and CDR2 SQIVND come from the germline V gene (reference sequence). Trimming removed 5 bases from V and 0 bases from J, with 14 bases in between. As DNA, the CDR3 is TGTGCCAGTAGTGTCAGGGCCGGAGAAGCCAAAAACATTCAGTACTTC. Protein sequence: CASSVRAGEAKNIQYF.

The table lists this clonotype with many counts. This CDR3 reads CASSPGRTEAFF. CDR3 DNA sequence: TGTGCCAGCAGTCCGGGAAGGACTGAAGCTTTCTTT. The rearrangement links TRBV12-3 or TRBV12-4 to TRBJ1-1; unclear D gene. The CDR3 has 12 amino acids. V dropped 5 bases and J dropped 5 bases, with 9 bases sitting between them.

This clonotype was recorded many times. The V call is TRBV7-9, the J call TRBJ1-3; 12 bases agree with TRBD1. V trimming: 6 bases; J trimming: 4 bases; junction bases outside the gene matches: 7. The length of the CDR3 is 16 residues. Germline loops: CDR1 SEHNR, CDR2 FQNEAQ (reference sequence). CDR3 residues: CASSGGTGGFGNTIYF. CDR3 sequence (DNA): TGTGCCAGCAGTGGCGGGACAGGGGGCTTCGGAAACACCATATATTTT.

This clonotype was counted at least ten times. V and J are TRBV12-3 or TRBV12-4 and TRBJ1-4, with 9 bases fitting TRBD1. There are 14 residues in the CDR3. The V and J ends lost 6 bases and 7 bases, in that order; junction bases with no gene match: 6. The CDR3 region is CASSCGQGCEKLFF. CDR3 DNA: TGTGCCAGCAGCTGCGGACAGGGGTGTGAAAAACTGTTTTTT.

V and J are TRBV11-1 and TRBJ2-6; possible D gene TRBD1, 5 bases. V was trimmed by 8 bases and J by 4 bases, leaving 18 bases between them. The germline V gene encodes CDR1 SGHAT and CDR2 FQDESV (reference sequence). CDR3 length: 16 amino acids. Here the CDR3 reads CASCHERGKGANVLTF. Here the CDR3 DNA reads TGTGCCAGCTGCCATGAAAGGGGAAAAGGGGCCAACGTCCTGACTTTC. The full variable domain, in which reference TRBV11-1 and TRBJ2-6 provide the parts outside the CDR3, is EAEVAQSPRYKITEKSQAVAFWCDPISGHATLYWYRQILGQGPELLVQFQDESVVDDSQLPKDRFSAERLKGVDSTLKIQPAELGDSAMYLCASCHERGKGANVLTFGAGSRLTVL.

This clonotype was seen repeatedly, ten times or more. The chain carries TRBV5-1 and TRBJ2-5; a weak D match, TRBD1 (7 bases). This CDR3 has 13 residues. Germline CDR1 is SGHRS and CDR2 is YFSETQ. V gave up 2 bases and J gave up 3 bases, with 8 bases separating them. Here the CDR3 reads CASSFRGEETQYF. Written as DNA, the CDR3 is TGCGCCAGCAGCTTCAGGGGGGAAGAGACCCAGTACTTC.